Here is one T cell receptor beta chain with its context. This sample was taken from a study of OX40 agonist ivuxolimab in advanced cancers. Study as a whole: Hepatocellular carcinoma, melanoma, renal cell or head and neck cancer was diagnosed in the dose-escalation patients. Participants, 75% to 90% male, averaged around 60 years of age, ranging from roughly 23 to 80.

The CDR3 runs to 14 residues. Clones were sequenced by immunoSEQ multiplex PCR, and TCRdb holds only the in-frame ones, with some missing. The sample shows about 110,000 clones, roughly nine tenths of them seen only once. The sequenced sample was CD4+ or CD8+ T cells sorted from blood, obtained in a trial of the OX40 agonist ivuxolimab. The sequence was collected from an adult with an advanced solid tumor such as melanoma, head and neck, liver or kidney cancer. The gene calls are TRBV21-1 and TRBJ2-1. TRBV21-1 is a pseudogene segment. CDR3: CASSKKGPHNEQFF. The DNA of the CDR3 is TGTGCCAGCAGCAAAAAAGGGCCCCACAATGAGCAGTTCTTC.